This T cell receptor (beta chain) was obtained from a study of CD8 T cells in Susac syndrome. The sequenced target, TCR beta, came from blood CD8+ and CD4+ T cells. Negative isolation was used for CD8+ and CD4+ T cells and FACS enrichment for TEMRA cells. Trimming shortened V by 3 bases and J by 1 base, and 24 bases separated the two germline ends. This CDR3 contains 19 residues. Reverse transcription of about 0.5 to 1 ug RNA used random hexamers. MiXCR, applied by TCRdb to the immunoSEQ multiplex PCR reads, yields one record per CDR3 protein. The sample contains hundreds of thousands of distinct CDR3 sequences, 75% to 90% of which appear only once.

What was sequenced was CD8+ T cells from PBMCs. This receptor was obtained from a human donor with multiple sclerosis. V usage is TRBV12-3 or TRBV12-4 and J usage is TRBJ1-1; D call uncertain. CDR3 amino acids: CASSFEPFGVDTQNTEAFF. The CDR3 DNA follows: TGTGCCAGCAGTTTCGAGCCTTTCGGCGTAGACACCCAGAACACTGAAGCTTTCTTT.